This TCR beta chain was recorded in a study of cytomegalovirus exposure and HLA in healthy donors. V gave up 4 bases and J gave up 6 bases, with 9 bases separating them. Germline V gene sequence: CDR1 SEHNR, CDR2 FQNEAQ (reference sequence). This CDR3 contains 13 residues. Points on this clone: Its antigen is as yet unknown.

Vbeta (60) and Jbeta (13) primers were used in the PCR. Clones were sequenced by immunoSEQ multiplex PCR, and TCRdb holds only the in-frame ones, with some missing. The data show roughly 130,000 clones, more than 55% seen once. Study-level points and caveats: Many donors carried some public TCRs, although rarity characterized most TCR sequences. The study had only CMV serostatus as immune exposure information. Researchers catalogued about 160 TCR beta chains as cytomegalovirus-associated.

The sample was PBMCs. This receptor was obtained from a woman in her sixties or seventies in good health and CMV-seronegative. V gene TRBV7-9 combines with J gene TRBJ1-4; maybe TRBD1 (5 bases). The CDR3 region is CASSSRQYEKLFF. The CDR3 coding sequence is TGTGCCAGCAGCTCTCGACAGTATGAAAAACTGTTTTTT.